A selection of T cell receptor beta chains follows, all from one sample in a study of control samples from healthy donors and cancer patients. Using immunoSEQ multiplex PCR, the repertoire was profiled, and TCRdb retains in-frame clones only, with some absent. Of about 130,000 clones listed, 75% to 95% are singletons. The sample was blood. Receptors originate from a man between 18 and 35 years old in good health. Each CDR3 is given with its conserved first and last residue.

v_call,j_call,cdr3_aa
TRBV7-8,TRBJ2-5,CASRYRDHQETQYF
TRBV7-3,TRBJ1-1,CASSLQGGLNTEAFF
TRBV6-2/TRBV6-3,TRBJ2-2,CASSYSSVARTGELFF
TRBV29-1,TRBJ1-1,CSVVEGTNTEAFF
TRBV11-2,TRBJ1-2,CASSAPPTGDPNYGYTF
TRBV7-9,TRBJ1-6,CASSRLTGDSYNSPLHF
TRBV11-2,TRBJ2-7,CASSLRPAYEQYF
TRBV7-2,TRBJ1-5,CATSGADTYSNQPQHF
TRBV11-2,TRBJ2-7,CASSFPSGVGGGAYEQYF
TRBV5-6,TRBJ1-2,CASSLEQFYGYTF
TRBV6-5,TRBJ1-1,CASSKRTGLNTEAFF
TRBV11-1,TRBJ2-5,CASSPGQGAETQYF
TRBV7-2,TRBJ2-1,CASSQITGAGGLNEQFF
TRBV4-2,TRBJ2-5,CASSQAAAGLRLETQYF
TRBV10-3,TRBJ2-3,CATNSNTDTQYF
TRBV5-1,TRBJ1-2,CASSPDRVMVYGYTF
TRBV5-6,TRBJ1-1,CASSLVGLGENTEAFF
TRBV7-2,TRBJ2-3,CASSEGVAGSADTQYF
TRBV10-3,TRBJ1-1,CAIRGGVNTEAFF
TRBV11-1,TRBJ2-5,CASSLGGSQETQYF
TRBV5-5,TRBJ1-6,CASSLDVTRSNSPLHF
TRBV5-4,TRBJ2-2,CASGEQGTGELFF
TRBV18,TRBJ2-1,CASSPKAGAYNEQFF
TRBV7-3,TRBJ1-4,CASSLIPGPNEKLFF
TRBV10-3,TRBJ2-7,CAISEEAAYEQYF